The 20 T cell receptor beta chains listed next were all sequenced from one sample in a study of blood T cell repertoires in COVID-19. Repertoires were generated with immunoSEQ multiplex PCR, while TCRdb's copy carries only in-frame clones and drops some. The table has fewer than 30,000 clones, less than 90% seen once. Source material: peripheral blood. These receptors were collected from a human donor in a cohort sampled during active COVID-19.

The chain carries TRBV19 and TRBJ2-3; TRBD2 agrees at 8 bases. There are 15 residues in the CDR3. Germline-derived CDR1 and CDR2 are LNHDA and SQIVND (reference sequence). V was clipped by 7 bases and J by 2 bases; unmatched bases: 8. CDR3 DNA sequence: TGTGCCAGTACCCGGGAGGGGTGGTTCACAGATACGCAGTATTTT. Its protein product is CASTREGWFTDTQYF.

The CDR3 coding sequence is TGTGCCAGCAGCCAAGTTCAGGGGGCGAACAATTCACCCCTCCACTTT. Residues: CASSQVQGANNSPLHF. The chain employs TRBV4-2 and TRBJ1-6, with 8 bases fitting TRBD1. The germline CDR1 and CDR2 sequences are LGHNA and YNFKEQ. The length of the CDR3 is 16 residues. Trimming removed 1 base from V and 7 bases from J; junction bases left unmatched: 6.

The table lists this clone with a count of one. CDR3 nucleotide sequence: TGTGCCAGTAACTTACTAGCGGGGGGGATGGATACGCAGTATTTT. This translates into CASNLLAGGMDTQYF. V usage is TRBV19 and J usage is TRBJ2-3; TRBD2 matches at 13 bases. The CDR3 covers 15 residues. Trimming removed 7 bases from V and 6 bases from J; junction bases left unmatched: 7. Germline lookup yields CDR1 LNHDA and CDR2 SQIVND (reference sequence).

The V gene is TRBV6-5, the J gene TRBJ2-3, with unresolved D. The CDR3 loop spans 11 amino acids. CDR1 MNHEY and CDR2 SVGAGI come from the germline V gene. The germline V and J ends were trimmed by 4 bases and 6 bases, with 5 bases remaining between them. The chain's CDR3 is CASSSRDTQYF. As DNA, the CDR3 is TGTGCCAGCAGTTCTAGGGATACGCAGTATTTT.

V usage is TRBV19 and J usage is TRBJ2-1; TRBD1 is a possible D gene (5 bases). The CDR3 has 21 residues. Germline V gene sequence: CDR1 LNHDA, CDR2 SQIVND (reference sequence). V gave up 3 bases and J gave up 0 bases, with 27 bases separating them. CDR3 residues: CASSITPRQYTTRSSYNEQFF. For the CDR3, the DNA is TGTGCCAGTAGTATTACCCCCAGACAGTACACTACCAGGAGCTCCTACAATGAGCAGTTCTTC.

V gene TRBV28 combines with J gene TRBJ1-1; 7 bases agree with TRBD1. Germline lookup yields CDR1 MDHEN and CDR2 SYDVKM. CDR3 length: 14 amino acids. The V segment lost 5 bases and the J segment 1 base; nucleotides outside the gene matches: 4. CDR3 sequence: CASSPGQANTEAFF. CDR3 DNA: TGTGCCAGCAGTCCCGGACAGGCGAACACTGAAGCTTTCTTT.

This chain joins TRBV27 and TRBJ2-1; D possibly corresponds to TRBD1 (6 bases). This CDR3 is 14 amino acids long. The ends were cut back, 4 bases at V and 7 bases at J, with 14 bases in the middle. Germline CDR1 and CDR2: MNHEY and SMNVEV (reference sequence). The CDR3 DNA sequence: TGTGCCAGCAGTTCCCAGGACAGTTTGAATGAGCAGTTCTTC. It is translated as CASSSQDSLNEQFF.

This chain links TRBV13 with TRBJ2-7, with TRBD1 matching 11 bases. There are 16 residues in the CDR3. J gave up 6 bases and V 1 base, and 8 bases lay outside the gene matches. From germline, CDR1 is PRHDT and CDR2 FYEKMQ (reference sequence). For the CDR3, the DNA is TGTGCCAGCAGCTTAGCTCTAGGACAGGGGGCGGCCGAGCAGTACTTC. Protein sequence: CASSLALGQGAAEQYF.

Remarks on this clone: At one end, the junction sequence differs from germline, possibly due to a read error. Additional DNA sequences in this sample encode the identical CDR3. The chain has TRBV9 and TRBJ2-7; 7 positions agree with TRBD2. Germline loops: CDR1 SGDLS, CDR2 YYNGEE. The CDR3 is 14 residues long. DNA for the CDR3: TGCGCCAGCAGCGTAGGAGCGGGGCCGCTCGAGCAGTACTTC. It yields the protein CASSVGAGPLEQYF.

The CDR3 nucleotides read TGTGCCACCAGTGTTAGGGGCGCGGGGACTGAAGCTTTCTTT. Its protein product is CATSVRGAGTEAFF. The chain has TRBV24-1 and TRBJ1-1; D might be TRBD1 (5 bases). Trimming stripped 5 bases from V and 5 bases from J, with 14 bases between. Germline loops: CDR1 KGHDR, CDR2 SFDVKD. CDR3 length equals 14 residues.

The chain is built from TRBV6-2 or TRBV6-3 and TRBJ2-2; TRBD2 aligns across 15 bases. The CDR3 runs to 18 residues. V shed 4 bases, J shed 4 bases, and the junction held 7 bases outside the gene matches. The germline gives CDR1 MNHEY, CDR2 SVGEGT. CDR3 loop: CASSWPGLAGGGTGELFF. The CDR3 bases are TGTGCCAGCAGTTGGCCGGGACTAGCGGGGGGTGGCACCGGGGAGCTGTTTTTT.

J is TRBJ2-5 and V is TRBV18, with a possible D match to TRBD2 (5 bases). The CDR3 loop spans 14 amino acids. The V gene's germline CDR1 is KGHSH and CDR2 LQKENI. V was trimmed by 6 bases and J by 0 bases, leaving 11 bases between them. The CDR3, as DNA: TGTGCCAGCTCCCAGCGGCCCTACCAAGAGACCCAGTACTTC. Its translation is CASSQRPYQETQYF.

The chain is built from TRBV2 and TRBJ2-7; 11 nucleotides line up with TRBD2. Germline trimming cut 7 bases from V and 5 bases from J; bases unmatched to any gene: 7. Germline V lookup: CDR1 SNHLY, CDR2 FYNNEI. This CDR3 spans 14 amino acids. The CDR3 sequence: CASIKAGLADEQYF. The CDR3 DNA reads TGTGCCAGCATAAAGGCGGGACTAGCGGACGAGCAGTACTTC.

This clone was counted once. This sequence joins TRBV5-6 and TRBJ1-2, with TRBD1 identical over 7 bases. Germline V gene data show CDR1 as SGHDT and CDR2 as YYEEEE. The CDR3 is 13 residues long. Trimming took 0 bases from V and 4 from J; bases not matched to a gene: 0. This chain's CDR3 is CASSLAGGYGYTF. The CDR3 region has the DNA TGTGCCAGCAGCTTGGCAGGGGGCTATGGCTACACCTTC.

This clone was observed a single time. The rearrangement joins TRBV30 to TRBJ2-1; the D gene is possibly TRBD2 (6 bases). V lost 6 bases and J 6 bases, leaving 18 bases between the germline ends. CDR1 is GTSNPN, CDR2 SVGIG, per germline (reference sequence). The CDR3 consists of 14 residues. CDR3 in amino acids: CACTGGALPNEQFF. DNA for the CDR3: TGTGCCTGTACCGGAGGGGCCCTACCCAATGAGCAGTTCTTC.

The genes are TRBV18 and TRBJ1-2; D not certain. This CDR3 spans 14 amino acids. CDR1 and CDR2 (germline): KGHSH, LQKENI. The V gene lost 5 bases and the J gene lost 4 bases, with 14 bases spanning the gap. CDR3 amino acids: CASSASIEGYGYTF. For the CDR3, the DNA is TGTGCCAGCTCAGCTTCAATCGAGGGCTATGGCTACACCTTC. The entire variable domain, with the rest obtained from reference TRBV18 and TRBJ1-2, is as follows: NAGVMQNPRHLVRRRGQEARLRCSPMKGHSHVYWYRQLPEEGLKFMVYLQKENIIDESGMPKERFSAEFPKEGPSILRIQQVVRGDSAAYFCASSASIEGYGYTFGSGTRLTVV.

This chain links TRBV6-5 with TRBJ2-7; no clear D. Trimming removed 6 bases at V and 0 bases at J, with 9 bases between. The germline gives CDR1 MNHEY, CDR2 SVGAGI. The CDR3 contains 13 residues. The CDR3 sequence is CASRASSSYEQYF. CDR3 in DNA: TGTGCCAGCAGAGCTTCTTCCTCCTACGAGCAGTACTTC.

The DNA for the CDR3 is TGTGCCAGCAACGTACAGGGAGCAGGGAACGGCTACACCTTC. Translated: CASNVQGAGNGYTF. The chain recombines TRBV2 with TRBJ1-2, with D perhaps TRBD1 (6 bases). The V end lost 7 bases, the J end lost 8 bases, and 20 bases lay between the germline ends. This CDR3 spans 14 amino acids. The V gene's germline CDR1 is SNHLY and CDR2 FYNNEI.

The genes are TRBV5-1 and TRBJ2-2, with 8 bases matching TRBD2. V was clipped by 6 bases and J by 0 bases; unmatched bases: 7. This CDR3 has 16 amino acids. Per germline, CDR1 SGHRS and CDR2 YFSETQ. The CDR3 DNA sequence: TGCGCCAGCAATACGGGAGGGCAGTCGAACACCGGGGAGCTGTTTTTT. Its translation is CASNTGGQSNTGELFF.

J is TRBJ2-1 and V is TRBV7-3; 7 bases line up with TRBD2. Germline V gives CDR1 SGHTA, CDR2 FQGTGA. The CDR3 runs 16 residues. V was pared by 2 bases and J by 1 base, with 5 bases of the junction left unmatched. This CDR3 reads CASSLVGGSSYNEQFF. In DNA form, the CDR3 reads TGTGCCAGCAGCTTAGTGGGCGGGAGTTCCTACAATGAGCAGTTCTTC.